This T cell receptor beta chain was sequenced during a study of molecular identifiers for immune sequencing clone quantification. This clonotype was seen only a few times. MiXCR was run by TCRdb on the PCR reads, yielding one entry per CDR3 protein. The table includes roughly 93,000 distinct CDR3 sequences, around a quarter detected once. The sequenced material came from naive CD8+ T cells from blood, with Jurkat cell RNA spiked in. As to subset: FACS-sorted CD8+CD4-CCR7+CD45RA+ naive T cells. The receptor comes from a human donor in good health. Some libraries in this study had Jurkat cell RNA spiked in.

This CDR3 is CASSLSRGGPSAYEQYF. CDR3 coding DNA: TGTGCCAGCAGCTTATCCAGGGGAGGGCCTTCGGCCTACGAGCAGTACTTC. The chain links TRBV7-9 to TRBJ2-7; D is perhaps TRBD2 (7 bases). Trimming stripped 2 bases from V and 2 bases from J, with 19 bases between. The CDR3 spans 17 residues. CDR1 is SEHNR, CDR2 FQNEAQ, per germline (reference sequence).